The 10 T cell receptor beta chains in this list originate from one sample, sequenced in a study of T-cell reconstitution after alpha-beta-depleted transplantation in children. Unique molecular identifiers were incorporated into the prepared TCRbeta library. TCRdb redid the calling of the PCR reads with MiXCR, one entry per CDR3 protein. The data contain 350,000 to 400,000 distinct CDR3 sequences, approximately 20% of them seen just once; the ten biggest clones take up approximately 3.8%. Here the sequenced sample was PBMCs from the stem cell graft donor, taken from the stem cell graft. These receptors all stem from a human donor who donated a stem cell graft to a child with acute myeloid leukemia.

CDR3 sequence: CASSGTDEQYF. As DNA, the CDR3 is TGTGCCAGCAGTGGGACAGACGAGCAGTACTTC. V usage is TRBV6-1 and J usage is TRBJ2-7; maybe TRBD1 (6 bases). The CDR3 length is 11 residues. The V gene lost 4 bases and the J gene lost 5 bases, with 6 bases spanning the gap. CDR1 MNHNS and CDR2 SASEGT come from the germline V gene.

This clonotype was seen only a few times. The chain carries TRBV4-1 and TRBJ2-7; perhaps TRBD1 as D (6 bases). This CDR3 has 15 residues. Trimming removed 1 base from V and 4 bases from J, with 14 bases in between. Germline V gene lookup returns CDR1 MGHRA and CDR2 YSYEKL. CDR3 DNA sequence: TGCGCCAGCAGCCAAGCTCTGGGGACAAATTACGAGCAGTACTTC. This encodes CASSQALGTNYEQYF.

This clonotype was picked up a small number of times. The chain uses TRBV29-1 and TRBJ2-1, with unresolved D. Germline V lookup: CDR1 SQVTM, CDR2 ANQGSEA. CDR3 size: 13 residues. Between the trimmed V and J ends, which lost 4 bases and 6 bases, there was a span of 13 bases. CDR3 DNA: TGCAGCGTTGGCAGTAGGCAGGTCAATGAGCAGTTCTTC. Protein product: CSVGSRQVNEQFF.

This clonotype was detected ten times or more. The chain has TRBV12-3 or TRBV12-4 and TRBJ2-5, with TRBD1 as a possible D gene (5 bases). V was pared by 0 bases and J by 2 bases, with 10 bases between. This CDR3 region has 15 residues. The CDR3 region is CASSLAKGHQETQYF. The CDR3 bases are TGTGCCAGCAGTTTAGCTAAAGGACATCAAGAGACCCAGTACTTC.

The rearrangement uses TRBV2 and TRBJ2-1, with 14 bases lining up with TRBD2. This CDR3 has 19 residues. Germline CDR1 and CDR2: SNHLY and FYNNEI. The J segment lost 6 bases and the V segment lost 4 bases, leaving 14 bases of the junction unmatched. CDR3 protein: CASSAETSGRVWVFNEQFF. CDR3 coding DNA: TGTGCCAGCAGTGCGGAGACTAGCGGGAGGGTTTGGGTTTTCAATGAGCAGTTCTTC.

The chain employs TRBV12-3 or TRBV12-4 and TRBJ2-7; D unresolved. Trimming cost V 6 bases and J 3 bases, with 18 bases left between them. The CDR3 extends over 15 amino acids. CDR3 protein: CASSPRTDGFYEQYF. For the CDR3, the DNA is TGTGCCAGCAGCCCTCGGACGGACGGGTTCTACGAGCAGTACTTC.

The chain employs TRBV3-1 and TRBJ2-1; 11 bases map to TRBD2. V shed 4 bases, J shed 4 bases, and the junction held 9 bases outside the gene matches. CDR3 length equals 17 residues. Germline values: CDR1 LGHDT, CDR2 YNNKEL (reference sequence). In DNA, the CDR3 is TGTGCCAGCAGCCTCGCTGGGACTAGCGGAAAATACAATGAGCAGTTCTTC. Residues: CASSLAGTSGKYNEQFF.

This clonotype was observed at least ten times. V and J are TRBV29-1 and TRBJ2-2; possible D gene TRBD1, 6 bases. V shed 7 bases and J shed 7 bases, with 13 bases lying between them. Germline loops: CDR1 SQVTM, CDR2 ANQGSEA. The CDR3 length is 12 residues. The CDR3 is CSAPGHHGELFF. In DNA form, the CDR3 reads TGCAGCGCCCCGGGACATCACGGGGAGCTGTTTTTT.

The chain couples TRBV20-1 to TRBJ1-6, with D maybe TRBD1 (6 bases). This CDR3 comprises 17 residues. Germline V gene data show CDR1 as DFQATT and CDR2 as SNEGSKA (reference sequence). V was shortened by 1 base and J by 5 bases, with 18 bases between the two germline ends. CDR3 loop: CSARGLVGNRDNSPLHF. In DNA form, the CDR3 reads TGCAGTGCTAGAGGGTTGGTCGGCAACAGGGATAATTCACCCCTCCACTTT.

This clonotype was seen a handful of times. J is TRBJ2-5 and V is TRBV29-1; 8 bases align to TRBD2. This CDR3 region has 14 residues. Germline V gene lookup returns CDR1 SQVTM and CDR2 ANQGSEA. J was trimmed by 4 bases and V by 6 bases; bases with no gene match: 10. The CDR3 reads CSVLTDREGETQYF. DNA for the CDR3: TGCAGCGTCTTAACTGACCGGGAGGGAGAGACCCAGTACTTC.